This T cell receptor (beta chain) derives from a study of T cell changes during pregnancy in multiple sclerosis. With 4 bases removed from V and 8 bases from J, the gap between germline ends came to 15 bases. This CDR3 contains 13 residues. Germline V gene lookup returns CDR1 SGHRS and CDR2 YFSETQ. Repertoires were generated with immunoSEQ multiplex PCR, while TCRdb's copy carries only in-frame clones and drops some. Of about 100,000 clones listed, just over 90% are singletons. The clonotype comes from a female donor with multiple sclerosis, enrolled in a pregnancy study. V usage is TRBV5-1 and J usage is TRBJ1-2, with a possible D match to TRBD1 (5 bases). The input for sequencing was peripheral blood, taken after pregnancy. In DNA, the CDR3 is TGCGCCAGCAGCCCAGGGCGGGAGCTCGGCTACACCTTC. Its protein is CASSPGRELGYTF.